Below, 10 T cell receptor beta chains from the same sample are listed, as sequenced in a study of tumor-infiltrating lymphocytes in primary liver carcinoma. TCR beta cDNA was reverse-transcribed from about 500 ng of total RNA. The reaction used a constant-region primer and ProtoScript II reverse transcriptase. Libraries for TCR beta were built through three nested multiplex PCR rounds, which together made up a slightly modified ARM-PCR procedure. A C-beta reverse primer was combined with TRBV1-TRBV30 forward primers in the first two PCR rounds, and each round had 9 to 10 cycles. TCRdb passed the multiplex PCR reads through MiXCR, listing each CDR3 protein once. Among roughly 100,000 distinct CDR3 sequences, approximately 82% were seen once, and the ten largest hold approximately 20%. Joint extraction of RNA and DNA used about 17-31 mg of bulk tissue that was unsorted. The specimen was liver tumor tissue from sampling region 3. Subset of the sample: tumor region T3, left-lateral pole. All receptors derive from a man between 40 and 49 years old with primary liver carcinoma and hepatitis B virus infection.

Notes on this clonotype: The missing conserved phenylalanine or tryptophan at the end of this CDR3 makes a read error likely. CDR3 coding DNA: TGCAGCGACCTGAACACTGAAGCTTTCTTA. Protein: CSDLNTEAFL. The chain has TRBV29-1 and TRBJ1-1, with no clear D. Looked up from germline, CDR1 is SQVTM and CDR2 is ANQGSEA. Trimming shortened V by 7 bases and J by 0 bases, and 3 bases separated the two germline ends. This CDR3 is built from 10 residues.

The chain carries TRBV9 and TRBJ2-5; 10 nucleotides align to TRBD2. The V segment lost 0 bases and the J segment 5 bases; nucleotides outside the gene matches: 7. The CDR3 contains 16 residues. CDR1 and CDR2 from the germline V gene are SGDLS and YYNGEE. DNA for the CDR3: TGTGCCAGCAGCGTAGGTCCGGGAGCGGGAGGGGAGACCCAGTACTTC. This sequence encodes CASSVGPGAGGETQYF.

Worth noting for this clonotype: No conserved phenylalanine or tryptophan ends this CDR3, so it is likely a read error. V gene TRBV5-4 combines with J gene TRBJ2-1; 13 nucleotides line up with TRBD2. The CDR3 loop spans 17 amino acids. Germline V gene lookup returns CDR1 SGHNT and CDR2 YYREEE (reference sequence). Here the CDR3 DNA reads TGTCCCAGCAGCCTCGCGACTAGCGGGAGGCTCTACCATGAGCAGTTCTTA. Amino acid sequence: CPSSLATSGRLYHEQFL.

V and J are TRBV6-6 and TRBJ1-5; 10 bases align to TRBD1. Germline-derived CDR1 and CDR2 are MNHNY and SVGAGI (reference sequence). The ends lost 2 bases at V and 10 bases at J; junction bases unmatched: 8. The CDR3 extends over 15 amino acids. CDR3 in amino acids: CASSYGQGDCHPQHF. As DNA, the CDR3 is TGTGCCAGCAGTTACGGACAGGGGGACTGTCATCCCCAGCATTTT.

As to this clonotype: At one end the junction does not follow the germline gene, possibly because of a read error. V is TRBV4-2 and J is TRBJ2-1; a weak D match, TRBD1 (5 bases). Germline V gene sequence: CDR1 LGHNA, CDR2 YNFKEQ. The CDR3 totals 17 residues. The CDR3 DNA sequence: TGTGCCAGTAGCCAAGATTGGGGCGCTAGAGTGCGCAATGAGCAGTTCTTC. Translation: CASSQDWGARVRNEQFF.

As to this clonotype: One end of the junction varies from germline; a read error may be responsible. The CDR3 bases are TGTGCCAGCAGCTTAGGCCAAGAGGCCCAGCACTTC. This gives the protein CASSLGQEAQHF. The chain recombines TRBV11-2 with TRBJ2-5; no clear D. Germline loops: CDR1 SGHAT, CDR2 FQNNGV. This CDR3 has 12 residues.

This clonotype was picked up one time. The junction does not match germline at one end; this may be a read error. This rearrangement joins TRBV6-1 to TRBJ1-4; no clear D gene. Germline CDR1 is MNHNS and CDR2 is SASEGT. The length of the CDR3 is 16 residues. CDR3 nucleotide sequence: TGTACCAGCAGTGAAGGCTCGTGTTCGGGTAATGAAAAACTGTTTTTT. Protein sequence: CTSSEGSCSGNEKLFF.

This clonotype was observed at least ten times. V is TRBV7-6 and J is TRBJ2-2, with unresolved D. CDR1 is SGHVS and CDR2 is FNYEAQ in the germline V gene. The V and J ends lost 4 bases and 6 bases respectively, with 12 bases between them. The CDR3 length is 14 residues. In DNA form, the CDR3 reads TGTGCCAGCAGCTCCGTTGGCGGTTCCGGGGAGCTGTTTTTT. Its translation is CASSSVGGSGELFF.

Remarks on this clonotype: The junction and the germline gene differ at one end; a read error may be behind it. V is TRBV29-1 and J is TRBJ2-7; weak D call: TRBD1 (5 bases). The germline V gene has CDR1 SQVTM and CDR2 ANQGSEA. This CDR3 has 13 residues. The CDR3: CSVEITGFGERYF. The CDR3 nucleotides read TGCAGTGTTGAAATTACAGGATTTGGCGAGCGGTACTTC.

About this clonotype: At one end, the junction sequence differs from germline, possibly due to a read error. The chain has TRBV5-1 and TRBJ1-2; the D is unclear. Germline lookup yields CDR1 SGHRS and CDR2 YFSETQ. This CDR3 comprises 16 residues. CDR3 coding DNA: TGCGCCAGCAGCCCGGCGGAGGGTGGAGCTAACTATGACTACACCTTC. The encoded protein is CASSPAEGGANYDYTF.